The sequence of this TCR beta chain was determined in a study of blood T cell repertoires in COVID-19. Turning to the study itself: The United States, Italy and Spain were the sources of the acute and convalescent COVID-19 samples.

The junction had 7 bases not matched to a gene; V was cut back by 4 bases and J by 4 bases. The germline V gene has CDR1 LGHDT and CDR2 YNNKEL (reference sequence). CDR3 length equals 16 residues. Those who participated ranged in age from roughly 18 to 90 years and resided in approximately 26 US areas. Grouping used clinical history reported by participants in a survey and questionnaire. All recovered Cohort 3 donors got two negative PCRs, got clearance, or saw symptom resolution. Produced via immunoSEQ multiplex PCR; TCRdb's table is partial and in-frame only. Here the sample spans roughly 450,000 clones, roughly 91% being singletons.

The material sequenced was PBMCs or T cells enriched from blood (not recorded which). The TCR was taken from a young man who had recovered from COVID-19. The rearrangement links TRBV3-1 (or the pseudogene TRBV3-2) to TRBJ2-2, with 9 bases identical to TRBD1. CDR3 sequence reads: CASSRAGDRVTGELFF. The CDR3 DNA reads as TGTGCCAGCAGCCGGGCCGGGGACAGGGTCACCGGGGAGCTGTTTTTT.